This TCR beta chain was identified during a study of T cells after posttransplantation cyclophosphamide. Study results and caveats: Skin or GI-infiltrating T cells shared few TRB sequences with blood.

CDR1 is MDHEN and CDR2 is SYDVKM in the germline V gene. The ends lost 1 base at V and 12 bases at J; junction bases unmatched: 5. This CDR3 is 15 amino acids long. Cells defined as naive were viable CD3+CD4+ or CD3+CD8+ and CCR7+CD45RA+CD45RO-CD95-CD27+CD28+. The related graft donor's blood sample was taken on the day of bone marrow donation. About this clone: The antigen is undetermined.

Clones were sequenced by immunoSEQ multiplex PCR, and TCRdb holds only the in-frame ones, with some missing. The sample carries about 32,000 clones, about 91% recorded once. The rearrangement uses TRBV28 and TRBJ2-1; 14 nucleotides align to TRBD2. The sequencing input was naive CD4+ T cells sorted from blood. The TCR originated in a young man in good health and a related stem cell transplant donor. CDR3 amino acids: CASSLSGLAGVPQFF. For the CDR3, the DNA is TGTGCCAGCAGTTTATCGGGACTAGCGGGGGTACCGCAGTTCTTC.